This T cell receptor (beta chain) was obtained from a study of cytomegalovirus exposure and HLA in healthy donors. This PCR relied on a set of 60 Vbeta primers and 13 Jbeta primers. Sequenced by immunoSEQ multiplex PCR; TCRdb stores in-frame clones only, minus some. The repertoire has around 180,000 clones, roughly 78% of them found once; the top ten carry roughly 13%. This CDR3 comprises 18 residues. A remark on this clone: Its antigen is undetermined.

General study points: Specific recognition of CMV antigens was confirmed in vitro for three chains (all CMV-associated). The majority of CMV-associated TCR beta chains were reported as apparently HLA-restricted in a later analysis.

This sequence originates from a woman in her fifties or sixties in good health and CMV-seropositive. The chain couples TRBV21-1 to TRBJ1-5; the table's D gene call, TRBD1, was not cross checked with the DNA. TRBV21-1 counts as a pseudogene. Sequenced sample: PBMCs. CDR3 sequence reads: CASSKRVGQGRGNQPQHF. In DNA form, the CDR3 reads TGTGCCAGCAGCAAAAGGGTGGGACAGGGCAGGGGCAATCAGCCCCAGCATTTT.